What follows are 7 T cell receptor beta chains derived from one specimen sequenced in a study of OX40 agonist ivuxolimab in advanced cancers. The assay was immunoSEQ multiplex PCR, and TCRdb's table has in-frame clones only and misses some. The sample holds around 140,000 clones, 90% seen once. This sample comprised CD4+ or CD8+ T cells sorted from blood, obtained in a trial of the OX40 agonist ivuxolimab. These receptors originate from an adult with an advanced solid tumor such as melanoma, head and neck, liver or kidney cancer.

The DNA of the CDR3 is TGTGCCAGTAGTCTTAACCAGCGGGACGGCAGGAATGAGCAGTTCTTC. Translation gives CASSLNQRDGRNEQFF. This rearrangement joins TRBV19 to TRBJ2-1, with 7 bases fitting TRBD2. V lost 5 bases, J lost 7 bases, and 14 bases stayed unmatched. Germline CDR1 and CDR2: LNHDA and SQIVND (reference sequence). CDR3 length equals 16 residues.

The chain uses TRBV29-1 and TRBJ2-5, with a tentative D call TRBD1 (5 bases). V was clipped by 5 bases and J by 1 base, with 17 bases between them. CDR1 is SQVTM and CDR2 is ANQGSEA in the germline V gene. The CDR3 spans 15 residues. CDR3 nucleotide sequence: TGCAGCGTTTTGGGGCTTTCGCCGTCCCAAGAGACCCAGTACTTC. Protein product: CSVLGLSPSQETQYF.

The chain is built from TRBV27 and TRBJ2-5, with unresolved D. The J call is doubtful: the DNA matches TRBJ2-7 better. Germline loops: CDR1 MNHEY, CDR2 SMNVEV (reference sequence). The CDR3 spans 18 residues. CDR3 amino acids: CASISYSAIQRGSYEQYF. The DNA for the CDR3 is TGTGCCAGCATCAGTTACAGCGCGATTCAAAGAGGTTCCTACGAGCAGTACTTC.

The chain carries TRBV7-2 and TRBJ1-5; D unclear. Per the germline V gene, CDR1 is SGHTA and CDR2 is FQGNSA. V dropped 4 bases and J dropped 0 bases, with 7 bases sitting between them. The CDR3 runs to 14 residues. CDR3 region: CASSSGHSNQPQHF. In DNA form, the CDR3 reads TGTGCCAGCAGCTCCGGCCATAGCAATCAGCCCCAGCATTTT.

CDR3 region: CSVEEQGYEQYF. The CDR3 nucleotides are TGCAGCGTTGAAGAACAGGGTTACGAGCAGTACTTC. The J gene is TRBJ2-7, the V gene TRBV29-1; possible D gene TRBD1, 6 bases. From germline, CDR1 is SQVTM and CDR2 ANQGSEA. Trimming removed 0 bases from V and 4 bases from J, with 7 bases in between. This CDR3 is 12 amino acids long.

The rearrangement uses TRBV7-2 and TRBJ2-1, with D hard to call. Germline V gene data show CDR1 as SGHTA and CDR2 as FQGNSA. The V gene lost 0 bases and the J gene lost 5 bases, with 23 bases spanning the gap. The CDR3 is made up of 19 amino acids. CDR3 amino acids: CASSLALRWSLTQNNEQFF. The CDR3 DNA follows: TGTGCCAGCAGCTTAGCCCTTCGTTGGAGCCTGACCCAAAACAATGAGCAGTTCTTC.

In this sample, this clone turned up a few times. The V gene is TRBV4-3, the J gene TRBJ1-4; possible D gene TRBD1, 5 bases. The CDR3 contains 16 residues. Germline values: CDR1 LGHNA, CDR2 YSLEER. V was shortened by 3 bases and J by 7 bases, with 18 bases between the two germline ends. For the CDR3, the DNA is TGCGCCAGCAGCCATGGCATGGGGGGAGGTCGTGAAAAACTGTTTTTT. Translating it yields CASSHGMGGGREKLFF.